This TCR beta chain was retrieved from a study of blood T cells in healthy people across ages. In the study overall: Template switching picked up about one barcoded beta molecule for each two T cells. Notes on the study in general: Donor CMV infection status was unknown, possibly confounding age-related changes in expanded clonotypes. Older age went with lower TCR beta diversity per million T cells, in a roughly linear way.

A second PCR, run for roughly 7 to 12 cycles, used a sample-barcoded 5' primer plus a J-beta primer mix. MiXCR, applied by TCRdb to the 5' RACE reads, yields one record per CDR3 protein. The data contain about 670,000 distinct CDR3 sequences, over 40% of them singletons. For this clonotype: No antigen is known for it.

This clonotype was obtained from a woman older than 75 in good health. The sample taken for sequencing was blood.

The CDR3 loop reads CASSFFGREGRETQYF. The CDR3 DNA sequence: TGTGCCAGCAGCTTCTTCGGGCGGGAGGGCCGGGAGACCCAGTACTTC. V and J are TRBV7-2 and TRBJ2-5; 9 bases align to TRBD2. The trim removed 3 bases at V and 5 bases at J, leaving 10 bases unmatched. Germline V gene sequence: CDR1 SGHTA, CDR2 FQGNSA. This CDR3 contains 16 residues. Full variable domain (rest looked up from reference TRBV7-2 and TRBJ2-5): GAGVSQSPSNKVTEKGKDVELRCDPISGHTALYWYRQSLGQGLEFLIYFQGNSAPDKSGLPSDRFSAERTGGSVSTLTIQRTQQEDSAVYLCASSFFGREGRETQYFGPGTRLLVL.